A selection of T cell receptor beta chains follows, all from one sample in a study of CD8+ T cells in alopecia areata. Only in-frame clones appear in the TCRdb table, and some are missing; sequencing was by immunoSEQ multiplex PCR. The sample comprises more than 90,000 clones, approximately 66% of which are singletons, and less than 20% rests with the top ten. Material: CD8+ T cells sorted from blood, obtained at week 4, from a patient treated with tofacitinib. The receptor source for this set is a human donor with alopecia areata. Both conserved end residues are part of each CDR3. A D gene is named only where the DNA matches it firmly. A row's size may be missing; if present it is once, few, many or a size class.

cdr3_aa cdr3_nt clone_size v_call d_call j_call
CASRNGGAGYNEQFF TGTGCCAGCAGGAACGGGGGGGCCGGATACAATGAGCAGTTCTTC NA TRBV6-1 TRBD2 TRBJ2-1
CASSPPLGRAGAEAFF TGTGCCAGCTCACCACCGTTGGGACGGGCCGGAGCTGAAGCTTTCTTT NA TRBV18 NA TRBJ1-1
CASIKQGGGTDTQYF TGTGCCAGCATCAAACAGGGGGGGGGCACAGATACGCAGTATTTT NA TRBV6-6 NA TRBJ2-3
CSVEQSYGYTF TGCAGCGTTGAACAGTCCTATGGCTACACCTTC NA TRBV29-1 NA TRBJ1-2
CASRDNGEQFF TGTGCCAGCAGGGACAATGGTGAGCAGTTCTTC NA TRBV7-9 NA TRBJ2-1
CASSYRQGVYEQYF TGTGCCAGCAGTTATCGGCAGGGGGTCTACGAGCAGTACTTC NA TRBV28 TRBD1 TRBJ2-7
CASSRLGVETQYF TGTGCCAGCAGCCGACTAGGGGTGGAGACCCAGTACTTC NA TRBV7-9 NA TRBJ2-5
CASSPLDRIYEQYF TGTGCCAGCAGTCCCCTTGACAGAATCTACGAGCAGTACTTC NA TRBV27 NA TRBJ2-7
CASSLPQDRVTDEQYF TGCGCCAGCAGCTTACCTCAGGACAGGGTAACGGACGAGCAGTACTTC NA TRBV5-1 TRBD1 TRBJ2-7
CACREGGSYEQYF TGTGCCTGTCGTGAGGGCGGGAGCTACGAGCAGTACTTC NA TRBV30 TRBD2 TRBJ2-7
CASSSLSPGELFF TGTGCCAGCAGCAGTCTGAGTCCCGGGGAGCTGTTTTTT few TRBV28 NA TRBJ2-2
CAWSVGGELFF TGTGCCTGGAGTGTAGGCGGGGAGCTGTTTTTT NA TRBV30 NA TRBJ2-2
CASSLARTGGLSYEQYF TGTGCCAGCAGCTTAGCGCGCACGGGGGGGCTCTCCTACGAGCAGTACTTC NA TRBV7-2 TRBD2 TRBJ2-7
CSVEGQSRNEYGYTF TGCAGCGTTGAGGGGCAGTCCAGGAATGAGTATGGCTACACCTTC few TRBV29-1 NA TRBJ1-2
CAWSDGASYEQYF TGTGCCTGGAGTGACGGGGCCTCCTACGAGCAGTACTTC once TRBV30 NA TRBJ2-7
CASTAAYNEQFF TGTGCCAGCACGGCCGCCTACAATGAGCAGTTCTTC NA TRBV7-2 NA TRBJ2-1
CASSLAESSYNEQFF TGTGCCAGCAGCCTAGCGGAAAGCTCCTACAATGAGCAGTTCTTC NA TRBV7-3 TRBD2 TRBJ2-1
CASSLVVGGSRQEQYF TGTGCCAGCAGCTTAGTAGTGGGCGGGAGCCGTCAAGAGCAGTACTTC NA TRBV7-2 TRBD2 TRBJ2-7
CASSEDSSGANVLTF TGTGCCAGCAGTGAAGACAGCTCTGGGGCCAACGTCCTGACTTTC NA TRBV6-1 NA TRBJ2-6
CASSTKDNTIYF TGTGCCAGCAGTACAAAGGATAACACCATATATTTT few TRBV2 NA TRBJ1-3
CASSLVPGDGANVLTF TGTGCCAGCAGCTTAGTACCCGGGGATGGGGCCAACGTCCTGACTTTC NA TRBV7-9 NA TRBJ2-6
CASSQWEQASSYEQYF TGCGCCAGCAGCCAATGGGAACAGGCGAGCTCCTACGAGCAGTACTTC NA TRBV4-1 NA TRBJ2-7
CASSFQTTEQYF TGTGCCAGCAGCTTCCAGACTACCGAGCAGTACTTC NA TRBV7-2 NA TRBJ2-7
CASSDRLGGETQYF TGTGCCAGCAGTGACAGACTAGGCGGGGAGACCCAGTACTTC NA TRBV6-5 NA TRBJ2-5
CASSHTGFQYQETQYF TGTGCCAGCAGCCACACCGGGTTTCAGTACCAAGAGACCCAGTACTTC NA TRBV7-9 NA TRBJ2-5
CASSPGQGKSPLHF TGTGCCAGCAGCCCGGGACAGGGTAAATCACCCCTCCACTTT NA TRBV5-6 TRBD1 TRBJ1-6